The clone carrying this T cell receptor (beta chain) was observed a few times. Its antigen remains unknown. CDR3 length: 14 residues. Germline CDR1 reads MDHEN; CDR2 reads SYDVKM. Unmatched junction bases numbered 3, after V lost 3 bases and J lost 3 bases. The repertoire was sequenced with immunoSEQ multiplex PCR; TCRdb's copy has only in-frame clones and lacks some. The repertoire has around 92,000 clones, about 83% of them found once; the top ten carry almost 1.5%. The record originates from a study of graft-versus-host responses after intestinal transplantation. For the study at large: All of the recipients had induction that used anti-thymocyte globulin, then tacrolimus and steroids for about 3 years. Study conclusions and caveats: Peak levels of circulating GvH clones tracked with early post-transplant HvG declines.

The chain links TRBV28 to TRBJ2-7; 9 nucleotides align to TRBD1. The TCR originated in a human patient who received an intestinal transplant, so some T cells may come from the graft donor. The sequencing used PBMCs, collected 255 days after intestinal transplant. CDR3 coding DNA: TGTGCCAGCAGTTTCGGACAGGGGAGCTACGAGCAGTACTTC. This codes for CASSFGQGSYEQYF.